This TCR beta chain was obtained from a study of coeliac disease. The CDR3 runs 15 residues. The germline CDR1 and CDR2 sequences are SGHVS and FQNEAQ. With 0 bases clipped from V and 2 bases from J, the junction kept 4 bases outside the gene matches. The data were produced by immunoSEQ multiplex PCR, yet TCRdb's version contains in-frame clones alone and is incomplete. Seen here are 1,200 or so clones, approximately 50% observed once, and the top ten hold about 28%. Sequencing was carried out using intraepithelial lymphocytes from the gut. V gene TRBV7-8 combines with J gene TRBJ2-7; 7 nucleotides agree with TRBD1. The sequence came from a man in his 70s without celiac disease. The CDR3: CASSLATGWTYEQYF. For the CDR3, the DNA is TGTGCCAGCAGCTTAGCGACAGGGTGGACCTACGAGCAGTACTTC.